A selection of T cell receptor beta chains follows, all from one sample in a study of blood T cell repertoires in COVID-19. Sequencing was performed with immunoSEQ multiplex PCR; in TCRdb, only in-frame clones are kept and a portion is missing. The sample has some 150,000 clones, 80% to 90% seen once. The sequenced material came from peripheral blood. The source is a woman aged 45 to 65 with acute or convalescent COVID-19. CDR3s include the opening cysteine and the closing phenylalanine or tryptophan. Each record gives: CDR3 length, clone size, J gene, V gene, CDR3 protein. Size tells how often a clone was seen (once, few, many) or the class of an expanded clone, and some rows leave it out.

14 | . | TRBJ1-2 | TRBV3-1/TRBV3-2 | CASSQGPGPYGYTF
15 | . | TRBJ1-5 | TRBV19 | CASSIGTGENQPQHF
14 | once | TRBJ1-5 | TRBV3-1/TRBV3-2 | CASSQADRNQPQHF
16 | . | TRBJ1-1 | TRBV7-3 | CASSPGPADQRTEAFF
16 | . | TRBJ2-3 | TRBV20-1 | CSASPSGAPSTDTQYF
16 | . | TRBJ1-5 | TRBV27 | CASSPERGAGNQPQHF
15 | . | TRBJ1-1 | TRBV6-9 | CASSLCPRGATEAFF
13 | . | TRBJ1-1 | TRBV19 | CASNEFRSTEAFF
16 | . | TRBJ2-1 | TRBV5-1 | CASSLELGGDFHEQFF
17 | . | TRBJ2-2 | TRBV19 | CASSALLAGAYTGELFF
13 | . | TRBJ2-7 | TRBV7-3 | CATLLAGGFEQYF
14 | . | TRBJ1-3 | TRBV6-5 | CASSPGTGGNTIYF
15 | . | TRBJ2-7 | TRBV9 | CASSARGTQGSEQYF
14 | few | TRBJ1-5 | TRBV19 | CASSSTGGDQPQHF
15 | . | TRBJ1-5 | TRBV19 | CASSIVIQINQPQHF
14 | . | TRBJ2-7 | TRBV3-1/TRBV3-2 | CASSQGATIYEQYF